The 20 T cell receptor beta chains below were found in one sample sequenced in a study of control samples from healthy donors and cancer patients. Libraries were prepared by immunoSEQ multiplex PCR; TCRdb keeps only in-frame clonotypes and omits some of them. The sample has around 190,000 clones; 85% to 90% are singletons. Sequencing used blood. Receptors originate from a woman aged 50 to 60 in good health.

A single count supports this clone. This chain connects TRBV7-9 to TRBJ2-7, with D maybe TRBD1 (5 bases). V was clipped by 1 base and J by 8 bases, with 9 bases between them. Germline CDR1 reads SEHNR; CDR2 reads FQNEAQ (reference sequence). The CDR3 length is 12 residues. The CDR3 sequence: CASSLDRTQQYF. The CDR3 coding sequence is TGTGCCAGCAGCTTAGACAGGACGCAGCAGTACTTC.

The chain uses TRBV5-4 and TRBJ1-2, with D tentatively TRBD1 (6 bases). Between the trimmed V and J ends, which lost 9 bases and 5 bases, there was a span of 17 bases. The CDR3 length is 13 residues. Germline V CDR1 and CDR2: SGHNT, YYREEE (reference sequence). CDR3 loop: CATKNEDSYGYTF. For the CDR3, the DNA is TGTGCCACAAAAAACGAGGACAGTTATGGCTACACCTTC.

The CDR3 nucleotides are TGTGCCACCAGTGAACTCGGATACCCTCTCGGGCTGAACACCGGGGAGCTGTTTTTT. This sequence encodes CATSELGYPLGLNTGELFF. This chain uses TRBV24-1 with TRBJ2-2, with D unresolved. Trimming cost V 4 bases and J 1 base, with 21 bases left between them. Looked up from germline, CDR1 is KGHDR and CDR2 is SFDVKD. The CDR3 contains 19 residues.

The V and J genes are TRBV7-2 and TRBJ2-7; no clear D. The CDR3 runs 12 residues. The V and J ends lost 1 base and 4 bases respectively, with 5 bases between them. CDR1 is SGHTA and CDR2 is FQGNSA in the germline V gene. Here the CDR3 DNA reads TGTGCCAGCAGCTTAGTCGAGTACGAGCAGTACTTC. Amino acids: CASSLVEYEQYF. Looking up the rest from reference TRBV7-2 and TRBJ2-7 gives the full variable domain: GAGVSQSPSNKVTEKGKDVELRCDPISGHTALYWYRQSLGQGLEFLIYFQGNSAPDKSGLPSDRFSAERTGGSVSTLTIQRTQQEDSAVYLCASSLVEYEQYFGPGTRLTVT.

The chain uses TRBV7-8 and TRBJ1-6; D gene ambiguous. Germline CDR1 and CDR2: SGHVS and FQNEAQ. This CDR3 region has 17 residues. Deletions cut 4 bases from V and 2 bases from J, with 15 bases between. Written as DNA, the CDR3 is TGTGCCAGCAGCTCTAGTCCGGGAATCGCCTATAATTCACCCCTCCACTTT. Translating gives CASSSSPGIAYNSPLHF.

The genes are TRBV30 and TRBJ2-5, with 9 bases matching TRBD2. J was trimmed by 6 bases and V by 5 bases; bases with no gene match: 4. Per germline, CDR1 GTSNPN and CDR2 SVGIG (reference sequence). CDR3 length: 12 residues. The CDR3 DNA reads TGTGCCTGGGAGGGACTAGCCAAGACCCAGTACTTC. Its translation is CAWEGLAKTQYF.

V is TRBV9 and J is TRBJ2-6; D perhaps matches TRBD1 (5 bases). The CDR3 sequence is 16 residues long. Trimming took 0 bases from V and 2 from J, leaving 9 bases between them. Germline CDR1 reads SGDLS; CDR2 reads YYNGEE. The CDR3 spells CASSVGSRAGANVLTF. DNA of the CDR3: TGTGCCAGCAGCGTAGGGTCCAGGGCTGGGGCCAACGTCCTGACTTTC.

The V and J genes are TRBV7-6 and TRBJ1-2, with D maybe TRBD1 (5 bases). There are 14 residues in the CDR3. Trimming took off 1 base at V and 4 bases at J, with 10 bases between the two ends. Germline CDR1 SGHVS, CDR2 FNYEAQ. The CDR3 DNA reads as TGTGCCAGCAGCTTAGAGGCGGGGGGCTATGGCTACACCTTC. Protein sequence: CASSLEAGGYGYTF.

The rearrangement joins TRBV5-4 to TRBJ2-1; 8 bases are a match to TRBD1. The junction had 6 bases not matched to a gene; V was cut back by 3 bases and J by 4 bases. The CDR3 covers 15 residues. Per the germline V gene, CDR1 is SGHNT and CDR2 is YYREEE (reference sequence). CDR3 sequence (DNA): TGTGCCAGCAGCTCCCAGGGGGCTAGATACAATGAGCAGTTCTTC. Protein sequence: CASSSQGARYNEQFF.

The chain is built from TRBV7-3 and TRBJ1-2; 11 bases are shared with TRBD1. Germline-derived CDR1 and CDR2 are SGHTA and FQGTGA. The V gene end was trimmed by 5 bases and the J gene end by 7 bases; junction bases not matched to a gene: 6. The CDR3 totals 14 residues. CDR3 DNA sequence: TGTGCCAGCAGCACGGGACAGGGGGGCGGTGGCTACACCTTC. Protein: CASSTGQGGGGYTF.

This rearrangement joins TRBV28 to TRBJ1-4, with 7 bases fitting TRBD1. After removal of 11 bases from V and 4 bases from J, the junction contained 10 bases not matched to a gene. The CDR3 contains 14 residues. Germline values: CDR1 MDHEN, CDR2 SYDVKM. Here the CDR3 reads CAGSSGQLNEKLFF. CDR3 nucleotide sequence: TGTGCCGGCTCGTCGGGACAGCTTAATGAAAAACTGTTTTTT.

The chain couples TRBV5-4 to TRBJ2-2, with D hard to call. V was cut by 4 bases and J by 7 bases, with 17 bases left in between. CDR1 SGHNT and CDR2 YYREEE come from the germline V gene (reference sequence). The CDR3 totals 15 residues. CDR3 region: CASSPGSPRGGELFF. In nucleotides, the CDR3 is TGTGCCAGCAGCCCCGGGTCCCCCAGAGGCGGGGAGCTGTTTTTT.

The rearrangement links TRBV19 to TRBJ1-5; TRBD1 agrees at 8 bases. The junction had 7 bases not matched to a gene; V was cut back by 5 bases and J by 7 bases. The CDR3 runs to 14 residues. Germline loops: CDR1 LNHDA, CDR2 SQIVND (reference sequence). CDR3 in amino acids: CASSPDRDVQPQHF. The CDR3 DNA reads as TGTGCCAGTAGTCCGGACAGGGACGTCCAGCCCCAGCATTTT.

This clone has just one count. This CDR3 reads CASSSIPGRRAYEQYF. CDR3 nucleotides: TGTGCCAGCAGCTCCATCCCGGGACGCCGAGCCTACGAGCAGTACTTC. The chain couples TRBV11-2 to TRBJ2-7; D is perhaps TRBD1 or TRBD2 (5 bases each). The length of the CDR3 is 16 residues. V lost 4 bases and J lost 2, with 18 bases in between. Germline lookup yields CDR1 SGHAT and CDR2 FQNNGV.

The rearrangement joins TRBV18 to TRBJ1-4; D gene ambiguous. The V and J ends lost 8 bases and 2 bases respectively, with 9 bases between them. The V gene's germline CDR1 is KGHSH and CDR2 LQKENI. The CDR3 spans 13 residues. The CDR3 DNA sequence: TGTGCCAGCGCCCCGGGCACTAATGAAAAACTGTTTTTT. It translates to CASAPGTNEKLFF.

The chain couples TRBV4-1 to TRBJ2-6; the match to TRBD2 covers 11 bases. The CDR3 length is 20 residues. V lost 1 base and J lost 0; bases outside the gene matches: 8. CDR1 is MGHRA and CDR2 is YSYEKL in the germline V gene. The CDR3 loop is CASSQAGTSGVGSGANVLTF. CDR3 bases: TGCGCCAGCAGCCAAGCCGGGACTAGCGGAGTGGGCTCTGGGGCCAACGTCCTGACTTTC.

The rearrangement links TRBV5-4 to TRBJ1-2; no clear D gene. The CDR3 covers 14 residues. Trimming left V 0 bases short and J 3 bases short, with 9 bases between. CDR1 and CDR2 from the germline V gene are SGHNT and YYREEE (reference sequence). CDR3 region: CASSLGRTDYGYTF. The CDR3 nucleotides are TGTGCCAGCAGCTTGGGGAGGACGGACTATGGCTACACCTTC.

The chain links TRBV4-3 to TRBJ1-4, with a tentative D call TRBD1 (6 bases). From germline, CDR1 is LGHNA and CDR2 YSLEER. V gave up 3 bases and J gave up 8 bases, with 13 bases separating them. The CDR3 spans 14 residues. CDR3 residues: CASSQGSGGEKLFF. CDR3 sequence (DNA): TGCGCCAGCAGCCAGGGTTCGGGGGGCGAAAAACTGTTTTTT.

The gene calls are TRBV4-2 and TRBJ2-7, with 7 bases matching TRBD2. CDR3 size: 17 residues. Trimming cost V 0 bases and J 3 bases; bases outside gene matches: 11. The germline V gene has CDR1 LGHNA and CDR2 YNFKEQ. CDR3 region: CASSQDGGGSFIYEQYF. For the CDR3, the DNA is TGTGCCAGCAGCCAAGATGGTGGCGGGAGCTTTATCTACGAGCAGTACTTC.

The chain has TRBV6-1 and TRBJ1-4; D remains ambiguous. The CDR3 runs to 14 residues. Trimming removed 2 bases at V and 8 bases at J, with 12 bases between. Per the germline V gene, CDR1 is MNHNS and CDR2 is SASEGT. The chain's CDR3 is CASSENGVWEKLFF. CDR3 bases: TGTGCCAGCAGTGAAAATGGGGTTTGGGAAAAACTGTTTTTT.